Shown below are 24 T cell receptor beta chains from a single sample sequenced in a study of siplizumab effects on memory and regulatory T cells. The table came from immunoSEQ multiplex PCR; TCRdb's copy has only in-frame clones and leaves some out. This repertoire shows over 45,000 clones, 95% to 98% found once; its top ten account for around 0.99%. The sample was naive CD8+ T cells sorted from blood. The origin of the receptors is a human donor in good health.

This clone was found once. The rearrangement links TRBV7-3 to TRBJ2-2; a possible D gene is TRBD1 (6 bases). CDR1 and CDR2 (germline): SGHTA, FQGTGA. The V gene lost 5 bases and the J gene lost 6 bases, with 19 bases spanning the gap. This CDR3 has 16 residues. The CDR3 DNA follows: TGTGCCAGCAGCGTAGGGACAAGGGTTACAGCCGGGGAGCTGTTTTTT. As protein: CASSVGTRVTAGELFF.

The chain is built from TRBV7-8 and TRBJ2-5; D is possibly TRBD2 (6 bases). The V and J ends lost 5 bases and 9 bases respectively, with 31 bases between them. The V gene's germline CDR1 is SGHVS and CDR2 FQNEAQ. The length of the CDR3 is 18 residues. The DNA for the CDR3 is TGTGCCAGCAGCCTACCCTCCCCGGGACTGCAGAAAGAGATGGCCCAGTACTTC. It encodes CASSLPSPGLQKEMAQYF.

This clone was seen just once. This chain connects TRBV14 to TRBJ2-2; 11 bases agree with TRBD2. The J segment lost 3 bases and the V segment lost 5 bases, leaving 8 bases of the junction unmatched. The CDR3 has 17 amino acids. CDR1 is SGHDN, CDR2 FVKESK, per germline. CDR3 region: CASSLGLAGGYTGELFF. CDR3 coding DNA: TGTGCCAGCAGCTTGGGCCTAGCGGGAGGCTACACCGGGGAGCTGTTTTTT. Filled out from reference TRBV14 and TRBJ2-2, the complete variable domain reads EAGVTQFPSHSVIEKGQTVTLRCDPISGHDNLYWYRRVMGKEIKFLLHFVKESKQDESGMPNNRFLAERTGGTYSTLKVQPAELEDSGVYFCASSLGLAGGYTGELFFGEGSRLTVL.

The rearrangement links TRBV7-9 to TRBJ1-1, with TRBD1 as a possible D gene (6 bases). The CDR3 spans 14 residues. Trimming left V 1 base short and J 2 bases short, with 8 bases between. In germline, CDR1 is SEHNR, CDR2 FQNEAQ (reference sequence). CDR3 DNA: TGTGCCAGCAGCTTAGGACAGGAAAACACTGAAGCTTTCTTT. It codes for CASSLGQENTEAFF.

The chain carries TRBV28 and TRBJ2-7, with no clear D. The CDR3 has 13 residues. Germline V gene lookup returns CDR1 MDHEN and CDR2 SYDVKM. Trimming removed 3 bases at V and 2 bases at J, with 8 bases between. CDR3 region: CASSFIRTYEQYF. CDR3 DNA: TGTGCCAGCAGTTTTATTCGAACCTACGAGCAGTACTTC.

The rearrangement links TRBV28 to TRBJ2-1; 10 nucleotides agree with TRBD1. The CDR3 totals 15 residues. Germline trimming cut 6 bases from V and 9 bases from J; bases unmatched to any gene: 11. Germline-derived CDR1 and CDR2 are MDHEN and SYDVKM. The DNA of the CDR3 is TGTGCCAGCAGCCCCGGGACAGGGGCTTTTGGTGAGCAGTTCTTC. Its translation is CASSPGTGAFGEQFF.

CDR3 DNA: TGCAGCGCAAGAGTGGGGTATGAGGGCTACACCTTC. As protein: CSARVGYEGYTF. The chain uses TRBV29-1 and TRBJ1-2, with D unclear. CDR1 and CDR2 from the germline V gene are SQVTM and ANQGSEA. There are 12 residues in the CDR3. V was pared by 7 bases and J by 8 bases, with 17 bases between.

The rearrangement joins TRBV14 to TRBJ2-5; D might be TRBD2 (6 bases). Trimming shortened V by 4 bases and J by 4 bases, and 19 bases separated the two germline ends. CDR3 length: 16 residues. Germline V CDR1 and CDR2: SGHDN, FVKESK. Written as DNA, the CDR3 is TGTGCCAGCAGCCCTAAAAGACTAGTGAAGCGAGAGACCCAGTACTTC. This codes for CASSPKRLVKRETQYF.

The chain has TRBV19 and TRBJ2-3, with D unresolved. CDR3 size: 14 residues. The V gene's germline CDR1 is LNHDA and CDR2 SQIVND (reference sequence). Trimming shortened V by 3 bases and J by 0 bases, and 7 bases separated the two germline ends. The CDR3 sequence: CASSIRVSTDTQYF. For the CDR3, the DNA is TGTGCCAGTAGTATTAGAGTTAGCACAGATACGCAGTATTTT.

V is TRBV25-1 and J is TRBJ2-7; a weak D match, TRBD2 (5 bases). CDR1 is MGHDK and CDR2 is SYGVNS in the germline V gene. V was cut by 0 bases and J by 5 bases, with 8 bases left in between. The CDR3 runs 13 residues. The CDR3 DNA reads TGTGCCAGCAGTGAATATGAGGGTGACGAGCAGTACTTC. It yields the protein CASSEYEGDEQYF.

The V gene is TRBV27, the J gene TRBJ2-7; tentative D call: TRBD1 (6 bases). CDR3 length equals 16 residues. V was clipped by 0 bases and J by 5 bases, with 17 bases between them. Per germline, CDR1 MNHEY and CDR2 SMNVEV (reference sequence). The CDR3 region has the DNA TGTGCCAGCAGTTTATCTGGCAGGGGACCTTCCGACGAGCAGTACTTC. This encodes CASSLSGRGPSDEQYF.

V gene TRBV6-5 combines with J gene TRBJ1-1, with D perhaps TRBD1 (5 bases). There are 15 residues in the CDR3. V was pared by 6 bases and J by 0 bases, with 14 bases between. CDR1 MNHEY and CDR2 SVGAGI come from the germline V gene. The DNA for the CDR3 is TGTGCCAGCAGACTACGGGACGGCATGAACACTGAAGCTTTCTTT. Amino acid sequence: CASRLRDGMNTEAFF.

In DNA, the CDR3 is TGTGCCAGCAATCCTGGGACAGATAACACCGGGGAGCTGTTTTTT. Protein product: CASNPGTDNTGELFF. The chain is built from TRBV28 and TRBJ2-2, with TRBD1 matching 7 bases. Germline V lookup: CDR1 MDHEN, CDR2 SYDVKM. The CDR3 loop spans 15 amino acids. V lost 7 bases to trimming and J lost 2 bases; unmatched junction nucleotides: 7.

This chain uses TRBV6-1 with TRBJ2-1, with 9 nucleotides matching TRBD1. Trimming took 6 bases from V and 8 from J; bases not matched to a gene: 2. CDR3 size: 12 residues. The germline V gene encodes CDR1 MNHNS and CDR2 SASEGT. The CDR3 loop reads CASRGQGDEQFF. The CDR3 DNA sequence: TGTGCCAGCAGGGGACAGGGCGATGAGCAGTTCTTC.

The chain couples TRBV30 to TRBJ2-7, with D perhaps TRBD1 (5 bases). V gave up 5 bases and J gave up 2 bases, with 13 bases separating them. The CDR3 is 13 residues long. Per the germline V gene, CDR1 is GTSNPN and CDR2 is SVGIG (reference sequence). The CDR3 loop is CAWARDSAYEQYF. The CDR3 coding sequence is TGTGCCTGGGCCAGGGATTCGGCCTACGAGCAGTACTTC.

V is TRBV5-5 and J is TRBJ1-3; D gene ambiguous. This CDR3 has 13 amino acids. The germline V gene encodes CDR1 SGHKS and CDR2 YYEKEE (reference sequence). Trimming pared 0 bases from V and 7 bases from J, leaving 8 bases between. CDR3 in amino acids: CASSLERTNTIYF. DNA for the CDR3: TGTGCCAGCAGCTTGGAGAGGACCAACACCATATATTTT.

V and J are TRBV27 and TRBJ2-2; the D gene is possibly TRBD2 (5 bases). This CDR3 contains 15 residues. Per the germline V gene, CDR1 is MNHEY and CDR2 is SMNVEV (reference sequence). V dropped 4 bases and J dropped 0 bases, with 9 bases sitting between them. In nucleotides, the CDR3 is TGTGCCAGCAGTTCCGGGGTCTCGAACACCGGGGAGCTGTTTTTT. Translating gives CASSSGVSNTGELFF.

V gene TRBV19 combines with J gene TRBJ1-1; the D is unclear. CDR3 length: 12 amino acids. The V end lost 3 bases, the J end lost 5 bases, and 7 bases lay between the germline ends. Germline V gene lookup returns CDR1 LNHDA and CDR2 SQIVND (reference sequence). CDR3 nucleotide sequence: TGTGCCAGTAGTATCGGGTTGACTGAAGCTTTCTTT. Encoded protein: CASSIGLTEAFF.

The CDR3 is CASSPTGGAVPGELFF. The CDR3 nucleotides read TGTGCCAGCAGCCCGACAGGGGGCGCAGTCCCCGGGGAGCTGTTTTTT. This rearrangement joins TRBV7-3 to TRBJ2-2, with TRBD1 matching over 10 bases. With V trimmed by 5 bases and J by 6 bases, 9 bases remained unmatched. Germline CDR1 SGHTA, CDR2 FQGTGA. This CDR3 is 16 amino acids long. Complete variable domain (other parts from reference TRBV7-3 and TRBJ2-2): GAGVSQTPSNKVTEKGKYVELRCDPISGHTALYWYRQSLGQGPEFLIYFQGTGAADDSGLPNDRFFAVRPEGSVSTLKIQRTERGDSAVYLCASSPTGGAVPGELFFGEGSRLTVL.

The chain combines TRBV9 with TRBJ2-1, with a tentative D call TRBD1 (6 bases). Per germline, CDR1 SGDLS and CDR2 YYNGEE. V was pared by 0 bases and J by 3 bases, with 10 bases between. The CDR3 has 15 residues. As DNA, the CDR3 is TGTGCCAGCAGCGTAGAGGGGGACGACTACAATGAGCAGTTCTTC. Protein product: CASSVEGDDYNEQFF.

The chain's CDR3 is CASSPAYEQYF. The CDR3 bases are TGTGCCAGCAGTCCAGCCTACGAGCAGTACTTC. This chain uses TRBV6-6 with TRBJ2-7; D is ambiguous. This CDR3 comprises 11 residues. The germline CDR1 and CDR2 sequences are MNHNY and SVGAGI (reference sequence). V gave up 5 bases and J gave up 2 bases, with 4 bases separating them.

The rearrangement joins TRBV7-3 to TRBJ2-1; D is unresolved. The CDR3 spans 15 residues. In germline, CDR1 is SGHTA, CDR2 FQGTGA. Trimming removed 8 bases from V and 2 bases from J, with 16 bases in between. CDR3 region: CASAVGSRPYNEQFF. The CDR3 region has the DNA TGTGCCAGCGCAGTCGGTTCGCGCCCCTACAATGAGCAGTTCTTC.

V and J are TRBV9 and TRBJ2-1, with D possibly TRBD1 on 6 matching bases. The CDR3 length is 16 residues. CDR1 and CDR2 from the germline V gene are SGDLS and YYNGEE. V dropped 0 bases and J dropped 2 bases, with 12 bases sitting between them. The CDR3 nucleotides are TGTGCCAGCAGCGTAGAAGGGACAAAAACCTACAATGAGCAGTTCTTC. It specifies CASSVEGTKTYNEQFF. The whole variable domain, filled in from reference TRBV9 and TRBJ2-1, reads DSGVTQTPKHLITATGQRVTLRCSPRSGDLSVYWYQQSLDQGLQFLIQYYNGEERAKGNILERFSAQQFPDLHSELNLSSLELGDSALYFCASSVEGTKTYNEQFFGPGTRLTVL.

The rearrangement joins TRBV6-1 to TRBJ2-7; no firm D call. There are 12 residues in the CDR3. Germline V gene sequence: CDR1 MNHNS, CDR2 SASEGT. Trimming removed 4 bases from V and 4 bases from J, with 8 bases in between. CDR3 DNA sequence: TGTGCCAGCAGTGGAATACCTTACGAGCAGTACTTC. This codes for CASSGIPYEQYF.